Only a few counts were recorded for the clone carrying this T cell receptor (beta chain). As for time point: patch test 3, about 24 weeks after DPC sensitization. Sample treatment: therapeutic diphenylcyclopropenone sensitization with weekly scalp DPC. Single cDNA molecules in the library carried unique molecular identifiers attached during preparation. TCRdb fed the RACE reads into MiXCR, producing one record per CDR3 protein. There are about 190,000 distinct CDR3 sequences in the sample; around a quarter occur only once, and under 2.5% lies in the top ten. The source of the sample is a study of human T cells and chemical hapten exposure. The V gene lost 4 bases and the J gene lost 14 bases, with 18 bases spanning the gap. Germline V lookup: CDR1 SGHTA, CDR2 FQGNSA. The CDR3 totals 13 residues.

The receptor comes from a woman aged 35 to 49 with alopecia areata. Some clones in this sample may be carry-over from other donors' samples. Here the sequenced sample was whole blood, taken in connection with sensitization to the hapten diphenylcyclopropenone (DPC). The chain employs TRBV7-2 and TRBJ2-4; D ambiguous. CDR3 sequence reads: CASSSRVGQDKYF. In DNA, the CDR3 is TGTGCCAGCAGCTCTAGGGTAGGCCAGGATAAGTACTTC.